These T cell receptor beta chains were read from a single sample in a study of blood T cell repertoires in COVID-19. Libraries were prepared by immunoSEQ multiplex PCR; TCRdb keeps only in-frame clonotypes and omits some of them. The sample lists 200,000 to 250,000 clones, approximately 80% occurring once. Specimen: peripheral blood. The source is a woman aged 45-65 years with acute or convalescent COVID-19. The CDR3 runs from the conserved cysteine through the conserved F or W. Fields, in order: clone size, J gene, V gene, D gene, CDR3 protein, CDR3 DNA. The D gene is left open where the match is weak. For some rows the clone size is stated as once, few or many, or as a class when expanded; others skip it.

size: -
J: TRBJ1-1
V: TRBV3-1/TRBV3-2
D: -
CDR3: CASSQGRQVEAFF
DNA: TGTGCCAGCAGCCAAGGCCGACAGGTTGAAGCTTTCTTT

size: -
J: TRBJ2-5
V: TRBV3-1/TRBV3-2
D: TRBD1
CDR3: CASSQTGGTQYF
DNA: TGTGCCAGCAGCCAGACAGGGGGGACCCAGTACTTC

size: -
J: TRBJ2-1
V: TRBV7-2
D: TRBD2
CDR3: CASSTGTSGTNEQFF
DNA: TGTGCCAGCAGCACAGGGACTAGCGGAACCAATGAGCAGTTCTTC

size: -
J: TRBJ2-1
V: TRBV7-8
D: TRBD1
CDR3: CASSLVGGLYNEQFF
DNA: TGTGCCAGCAGCTTAGTAGGGGGCCTTTACAATGAGCAGTTCTTC

size: -
J: TRBJ1-2
V: TRBV5-5
D: TRBD1
CDR3: CASSLVGQGSGYTF
DNA: TGTGCCAGCAGCTTGGTGGGACAGGGCTCCGGCTACACCTTC

size: -
J: TRBJ1-2
V: TRBV28
D: -
CDR3: CASSRQSNYGYTF
DNA: TGTGCCAGCAGTCGACAGTCTAACTATGGCTACACCTTC

size: -
J: TRBJ2-3
V: TRBV10-1
D: TRBD2
CDR3: CASSDPGLAGVQGDTQYF
DNA: TGCGCCAGCAGTGATCCCGGACTAGCGGGGGTCCAGGGGGATACGCAGTATTTT

size: -
J: TRBJ2-6
V: TRBV6-1
D: TRBD1
CDR3: CASSGRTTGDGANVLTF
DNA: TGTGCCAGCAGTGGACGTACTACAGGGGACGGGGCCAACGTCCTGACTTTC

size: -
J: TRBJ2-3
V: TRBV12-3/TRBV12-4
D: -
CDR3: CASSLSVDTQYF
DNA: TGTGCCAGCAGTTTGAGTGTAGATACGCAGTATTTT

size: -
J: TRBJ2-1
V: TRBV6-5
D: -
CDR3: CASSPGGNEQFF
DNA: TGTGCCAGCAGTCCAGGGGGGAATGAGCAGTTCTTC

size: -
J: TRBJ1-2
V: TRBV6-5
D: -
CDR3: CASSYSRALWGYTF
DNA: TGTGCCAGCAGTTACTCGAGGGCGTTGTGGGGCTACACCTTC

size: -
J: TRBJ2-7
V: TRBV3-1/TRBV3-2
D: -
CDR3: CASSQSGLSYEQYF
DNA: TGTGCCAGCAGCCAATCCGGACTGTCCTACGAGCAGTACTTC

size: -
J: TRBJ2-7
V: TRBV4-2
D: TRBD2
CDR3: CASSQDLGTSPFSYEQYF
DNA: TGTGCCAGCAGCCAAGATCTTGGGACTAGCCCCTTCAGCTACGAGCAGTACTTC

size: -
J: TRBJ1-2
V: TRBV23-1
D: -
CDR3: CASSHRRDGYTF
DNA: TGCGCCAGCAGTCACCGACGGGATGGCTACACCTTC

size: -
J: TRBJ2-2
V: TRBV2
D: TRBD1
CDR3: CASSAQGAQSGELFF
DNA: TGTGCCAGCAGTGCACAGGGGGCGCAGTCGGGGGAGCTGTTTTTT

size: -
J: TRBJ2-7
V: TRBV11-3
D: -
CDR3: CASSRRSGQGYEQYF
DNA: TGTGCCAGCAGTCGGAGATCGGGTCAGGGCTACGAGCAGTACTTC

size: -
J: TRBJ2-7
V: TRBV7-9
D: -
CDR3: CASSFGHSYEQYF
DNA: TGTGCCAGCAGCTTCGGACACTCCTACGAGCAGTACTTC

size: -
J: TRBJ2-3
V: TRBV27
D: -
CDR3: CASSFTGSTDTQYF
DNA: TGTGCCAGCAGTTTTACAGGGAGCACAGATACGCAGTATTTT

size: -
J: TRBJ1-1
V: TRBV12-3/TRBV12-4
D: -
CDR3: CASGRGTRPAFF
DNA: TGTGCCAGCGGGAGGGGGACCCGACCAGCTTTCTTT

size: once
J: TRBJ2-3
V: TRBV27
D: TRBD2
CDR3: CASSSPGLAGGPSTDTQYF
DNA: TGTGCCAGCAGTTCACCGGGACTAGCGGGGGGGCCGAGCACAGATACGCAGTATTTT

size: -
J: TRBJ2-1
V: TRBV7-2
D: -
CDR3: CASSPPDNEQFF
DNA: TGTGCCAGCAGCCCCCCAGACAATGAGCAGTTCTTC

size: -
J: TRBJ2-2
V: TRBV28
D: -
CDR3: CASREDITGELFF
DNA: TGTGCCAGCAGAGAGGACATCACCGGGGAGCTGTTTTTT

size: once
J: TRBJ2-7
V: TRBV7-2
D: -
CDR3: CASSFPRNEQYF
DNA: TGTGCCAGCAGCTTTCCCAGGAACGAGCAGTACTTC

size: -
J: TRBJ1-2
V: TRBV6-2/TRBV6-3
D: -
CDR3: CASSDSSYGYTF
DNA: TGTGCCAGCAGCGACAGCTCCTATGGCTACACCTTC

size: -
J: TRBJ1-1
V: TRBV7-9
D: -
CDR3: CASTNLDPFAFF
DNA: TGTGCCAGCACCAATTTAGATCCGTTTGCTTTCTTT

size: -
J: TRBJ1-1
V: TRBV28
D: -
CDR3: CVVRGAVATEAFF
DNA: TGTGTCGTGCGGGGGGCAGTTGCCACTGAAGCTTTCTTT

size: -
J: TRBJ1-2
V: TRBV27
D: -
CDR3: CASHYGGHGYTF
DNA: TGTGCCAGCCACTATGGGGGACACGGCTACACCTTC

size: -
J: TRBJ1-5
V: TRBV10-3
D: -
CDR3: CAISDGRVDQHF
DNA: TGTGCCATCAGTGACGGCAGGGTGGATCAGCATTTT

size: -
J: TRBJ2-1
V: TRBV19
D: TRBD1
CDR3: CASSTPGQNNEQFF
DNA: TGTGCCAGTAGTACGCCGGGACAGAACAATGAGCAGTTCTTC

size: -
J: TRBJ2-7
V: TRBV13
D: TRBD1
CDR3: CASSSSGQGYEQYF
DNA: TGTGCCAGCAGCTCATCGGGACAGGGCTACGAGCAGTACTTC

size: -
J: TRBJ2-1
V: TRBV29-1
D: -
CDR3: CSVELVTQFF
DNA: TGCAGCGTTGAACTAGTTACTCAGTTCTTC

size: -
J: TRBJ2-2
V: TRBV5-5
D: -
CDR3: CASSLRGMDTGELFF
DNA: TGTGCCAGCAGCTTGCGAGGGATGGACACCGGGGAGCTGTTTTTT

size: -
J: TRBJ1-6
V: TRBV18
D: TRBD1
CDR3: CASSPGQGNSPLHF
DNA: TGTGCCAGCTCACCGGGACAGGGAAATTCACCCCTCCACTTT

size: -
J: TRBJ1-1
V: TRBV14
D: TRBD1
CDR3: CASSQEARGAEAFF
DNA: TGTGCCAGCAGCCAAGAAGCCAGGGGGGCTGAAGCTTTCTTT

size: few
J: TRBJ1-1
V: TRBV7-2
D: -
CDR3: CASSLRGSPTEAFF
DNA: TGTGCCAGCAGCCTCCGAGGTAGTCCTACTGAAGCTTTCTTT

size: -
J: TRBJ2-2
V: TRBV5-1
D: -
CDR3: CASSLVQGNTGELFF
DNA: TGCGCCAGCAGCTTGGTCCAGGGGAACACCGGGGAGCTGTTTTTT

size: -
J: TRBJ2-5
V: TRBV6-2/TRBV6-3
D: TRBD2
CDR3: CASSYSKGVAGEETQYF
DNA: TGTGCCAGCAGTTACTCGAAAGGGGTTGCGGGAGAAGAGACCCAGTACTTC

size: -
J: TRBJ2-7
V: TRBV7-2
D: -
CDR3: CASSQAGEQYF
DNA: TGTGCCAGCAGCCAGGCAGGCGAGCAGTACTTC

size: -
J: TRBJ2-3
V: TRBV28
D: TRBD2
CDR3: CASSEAGGEDTQYF
DNA: TGTGCCAGCAGTGAGGCGGGGGGGGAGGATACGCAGTATTTT

size: -
J: TRBJ2-2
V: TRBV7-2
D: -
CDR3: CASSPGLDTGELFF
DNA: TGTGCCAGCAGCCCCGGACTTGACACCGGGGAGCTGTTTTTT

size: -
J: TRBJ2-7
V: TRBV7-2
D: -
CDR3: CASSLMAGSYEQYF
DNA: TGTGCCAGCAGCTTAATGGCGGGGTCCTACGAGCAGTACTTC

size: -
J: TRBJ2-1
V: TRBV16
D: TRBD1
CDR3: CASSQYATGGNEQFF
DNA: TGTGCCAGCAGCCAATATGCGACAGGGGGAAATGAGCAGTTCTTC

size: -
J: TRBJ1-2
V: TRBV7-9
D: TRBD1
CDR3: CASRRGQENYGYTF
DNA: TGTGCCAGCAGGAGGGGACAGGAGAACTATGGCTACACCTTC

size: -
J: TRBJ2-5
V: TRBV19
D: -
CDR3: CASSIVGTRTFETQYF
DNA: TGTGCCAGTAGTATAGTCGGGACAAGGACGTTTGAGACCCAGTACTTC

size: -
J: TRBJ2-1
V: TRBV5-4
D: -
CDR3: CASSLTWQEQFF
DNA: TGTGCCAGCAGCTTGACATGGCAGGAGCAGTTCTTC

size: -
J: TRBJ1-6
V: TRBV4-2
D: -
CDR3: CASSQLGGQDYNSPLHF
DNA: TGTGCCAGCAGCCAACTAGGGGGACAAGACTATAATTCACCCCTCCACTTT

size: -
J: TRBJ1-4
V: TRBV19
D: -
CDR3: CASSIGGQRNEKLFF
DNA: TGTGCCAGTAGTATAGGGGGGCAGAGGAATGAAAAACTGTTTTTT

size: -
J: TRBJ1-5
V: TRBV10-2
D: -
CDR3: CASTQGINQPQHF
DNA: TGCGCCAGCACCCAGGGGATCAATCAGCCCCAGCATTTT

size: -
J: TRBJ1-2
V: TRBV9
D: TRBD1
CDR3: CASSVGTGINYGYTF
DNA: TGTGCCAGCAGCGTGGGGACAGGGATTAACTATGGCTACACCTTC

size: -
J: TRBJ2-3
V: TRBV10-2
D: -
CDR3: CASTRDSTDTQYF
DNA: TGCGCCAGCACGAGAGATAGCACAGATACGCAGTATTTT

size: -
J: TRBJ1-5
V: TRBV4-1
D: -
CDR3: CASSQEVQRSNQPQHF
DNA: TGCGCCAGCAGCCAGGAGGTACAGAGGAGCAATCAGCCCCAGCATTTT

size: -
J: TRBJ1-2
V: TRBV5-6
D: TRBD1
CDR3: CASSQTRDRVRGYTF
DNA: TGTGCCAGCAGTCAAACCCGGGACAGGGTGCGTGGCTACACCTTC

size: -
J: TRBJ2-3
V: TRBV11-1
D: -
CDR3: CASSLEAGYSTDTQYF
DNA: TGTGCCAGCAGCTTAGAGGCGGGCTATAGCACAGATACGCAGTATTTT

size: -
J: TRBJ2-1
V: TRBV7-6
D: TRBD1
CDR3: CASSLEAGGGYNEQFF
DNA: TGTGCCAGCAGCTTAGAGGCAGGGGGCGGCTACAATGAGCAGTTCTTC

size: -
J: TRBJ2-7
V: TRBV7-8
D: -
CDR3: CASSITKENEQYF
DNA: TGTGCCAGCAGCATTACAAAGGAGAACGAGCAGTACTTC

size: -
J: TRBJ1-2
V: TRBV19
D: -
CDR3: CASSTVHSIRGGYTF
DNA: TGTGCCAGTAGTACCGTACACTCCATCAGGGGTGGCTACACCTTC

size: -
J: TRBJ1-2
V: TRBV19
D: TRBD1
CDR3: CASSPLRGQGYGYTF
DNA: TGTGCCAGTAGCCCACTCCGGGGACAGGGTTATGGCTACACCTTC

size: -
J: TRBJ2-1
V: TRBV13
D: TRBD2
CDR3: CASSSSPGLAGDPIEQFF
DNA: TGTGCCAGCAGCTCTTCTCCGGGACTAGCGGGTGACCCTATTGAGCAGTTCTTC

size: -
J: TRBJ2-7
V: TRBV24-1
D: TRBD1
CDR3: CATGTGTGSYEQYF
DNA: TGTGCCACCGGAACCGGGACAGGGTCCTACGAGCAGTACTTC